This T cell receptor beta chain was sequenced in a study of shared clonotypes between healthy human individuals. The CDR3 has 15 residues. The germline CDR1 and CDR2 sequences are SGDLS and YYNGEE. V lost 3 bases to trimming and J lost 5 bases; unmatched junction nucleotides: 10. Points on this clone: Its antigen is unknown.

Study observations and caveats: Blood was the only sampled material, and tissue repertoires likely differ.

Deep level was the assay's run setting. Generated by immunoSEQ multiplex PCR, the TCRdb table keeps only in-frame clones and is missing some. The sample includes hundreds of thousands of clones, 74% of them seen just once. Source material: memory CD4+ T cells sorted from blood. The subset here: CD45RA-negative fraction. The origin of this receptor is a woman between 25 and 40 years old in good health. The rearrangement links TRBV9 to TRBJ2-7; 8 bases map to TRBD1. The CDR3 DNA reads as TGTGCCAGCAGCGCCCAGGGGGCCCGATTGGACGAGCAGTACTTC. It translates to CASSAQGARLDEQYF.